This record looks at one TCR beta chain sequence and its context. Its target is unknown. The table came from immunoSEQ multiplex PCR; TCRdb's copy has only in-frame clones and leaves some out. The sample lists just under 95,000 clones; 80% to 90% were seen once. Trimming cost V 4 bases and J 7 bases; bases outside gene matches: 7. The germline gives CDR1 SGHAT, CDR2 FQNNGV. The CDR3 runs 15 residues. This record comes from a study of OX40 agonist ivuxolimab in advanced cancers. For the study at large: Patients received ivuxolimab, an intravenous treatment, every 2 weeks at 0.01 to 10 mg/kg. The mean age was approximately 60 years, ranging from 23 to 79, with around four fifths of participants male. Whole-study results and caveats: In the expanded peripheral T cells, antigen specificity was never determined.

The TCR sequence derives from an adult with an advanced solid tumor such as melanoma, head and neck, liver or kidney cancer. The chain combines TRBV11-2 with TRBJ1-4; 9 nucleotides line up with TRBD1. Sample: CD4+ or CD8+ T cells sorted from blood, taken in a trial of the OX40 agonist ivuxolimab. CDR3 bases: TGTGCCAGCAGCTACCCGACAGGGGGAGTTGAAAAACTGTTTTTT. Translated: CASSYPTGGVEKLFF.